Each of the 19 T cell receptor beta chains below was sequenced from the same sample in a study of cytomegalovirus exposure and HLA in healthy donors. Sequencing was performed with immunoSEQ multiplex PCR; in TCRdb, only in-frame clones are kept and a portion is missing. This table holds around 220,000 clones, about 91% found once. The sequenced sample was PBMCs. These receptors were taken from a woman aged 18-35 years in good health and CMV-seronegative.

V and J are TRBV4-1 and TRBJ2-7; 11 bases map to TRBD2. Trimming took 4 bases from V and 2 from J; bases not matched to a gene: 4. The CDR3 sequence is 15 residues long. Germline V gene data show CDR1 as MGHRA and CDR2 as YSYEKL. The DNA of the CDR3 is TGCGCCAGCAGCCCCCTAGCGGGGGGAACCTACGAGCAGTACTTC. Translated: CASSPLAGGTYEQYF.

This chain connects TRBV7-2 to TRBJ2-7, with D maybe TRBD2 (5 bases). The CDR3 sequence is 14 residues long. Trimming took off 2 bases at V and 1 base at J, with 9 bases between the two ends. Germline V gene lookup returns CDR1 SGHTA and CDR2 FQGNSA. CDR3 sequence: CASSLTADSYEQYF. The CDR3 DNA reads as TGTGCCAGCAGCTTAACAGCGGATTCCTACGAGCAGTACTTC.

The chain combines TRBV5-4 with TRBJ2-7; D might be TRBD1 (5 bases). CDR1 is SGHNT and CDR2 is YYREEE in the germline V gene (reference sequence). This CDR3 is built from 13 residues. The ends were cut back, 4 bases at V and 7 bases at J, with 15 bases in the middle. CDR3 DNA: TGTGCCAGCAGCCCGCAGGGCCGCAGGGAGCAGTACTTC. This codes for CASSPQGRREQYF.

This rearrangement joins TRBV18 to TRBJ2-5; a possible D gene is TRBD2 (5 bases). This CDR3 has 18 amino acids. In germline, CDR1 is KGHSH, CDR2 LQKENI. Trimming pared 2 bases from V and 2 bases from J, leaving 21 bases between. CDR3 loop: CASSPSVGLPKPQETQYF. The CDR3 DNA is TGTGCCAGCTCACCATCTGTCGGACTTCCCAAACCACAAGAGACCCAGTACTTC.

The chain employs TRBV28 and TRBJ1-1; 7 nucleotides match TRBD1. The germline gives CDR1 MDHEN, CDR2 SYDVKM. With 5 bases clipped from V and 1 base from J, the junction kept 7 bases outside the gene matches. The CDR3 is 15 residues long. DNA for the CDR3: TGTGCCAGCAGTATACCTAGGACAGGGAACACTGAAGCTTTCTTT. This gives the protein CASSIPRTGNTEAFF.

The chain combines TRBV7-2 with TRBJ1-5; D gene unclear. CDR1 SGHTA and CDR2 FQGNSA come from the germline V gene. V was shortened by 1 base and J by 0 bases, with 13 bases between the two germline ends. The CDR3 is made up of 17 amino acids. The CDR3 DNA follows: TGTGCCAGCAGCTTAGGGATACAGTCTTTTAGCAATCAGCCCCAGCATTTT. Encoded protein: CASSLGIQSFSNQPQHF.

The chain has TRBV19 and TRBJ2-7; tentative D call: TRBD1 (6 bases). Trimming pared 3 bases from V and 1 base from J, leaving 10 bases between. The CDR3 is 14 amino acids. Germline V gene lookup returns CDR1 LNHDA and CDR2 SQIVND (reference sequence). This CDR3 reads CASSIGQSSYEQYF. In nucleotides, the CDR3 is TGTGCCAGTAGTATCGGACAGTCGTCCTACGAGCAGTACTTC.

The gene calls are TRBV2 and TRBJ2-5; unclear D gene. Germline V CDR1 and CDR2: SNHLY, FYNNEI. Trimming left V 6 bases short and J 5 bases short, with 7 bases between. CDR3 size: 11 residues. The chain's CDR3 is CASRELETQYF. The CDR3 DNA reads as TGTGCCAGCAGGGAACTGGAGACCCAGTACTTC.

The chain has TRBV11-3 and TRBJ2-7; 10 positions agree with TRBD1. The CDR3 contains 14 residues. With V trimmed by 5 bases and J by 3 bases, 4 bases remained unmatched. Germline loops: CDR1 SGHNT, CDR2 YENEEA. CDR3 nucleotides: TGTGCCAGCAGCCCCGGGACAGGGGACTACGAGCAGTACTTC. This codes for CASSPGTGDYEQYF.

DNA of the CDR3: TGTGCCATCAGTGAGCGGGGGGTGGGTACAGATACGCAGTATTTT. Encoded protein: CAISERGVGTDTQYF. The chain carries TRBV10-3 and TRBJ2-3; 7 nucleotides agree with TRBD2. This CDR3 contains 15 residues. From germline, CDR1 is ENHRY and CDR2 SYGVKD. Unmatched junction bases numbered 5, after V lost 2 bases and J lost 3 bases.

The chain uses TRBV5-4 and TRBJ2-3; possible D gene TRBD2, 6 bases. With 1 base removed from V and 3 bases from J, the gap between germline ends came to 18 bases. Germline V gene sequence: CDR1 SGHNT, CDR2 YYREEE (reference sequence). The CDR3 contains 17 residues. CDR3 sequence reads: CASSLTTGTEGTDTQYF. Written as DNA, the CDR3 is TGTGCCAGCAGCTTGACTACCGGGACTGAGGGGACAGATACGCAGTATTTT.

This chain connects TRBV19 to TRBJ1-5; D is unresolved. The CDR3 consists of 13 residues. Germline CDR1 reads LNHDA; CDR2 reads SQIVND (reference sequence). Trimming shortened V by 9 bases and J by 0 bases, and 9 bases separated the two germline ends. The CDR3 sequence is CASCLYSNQPQHF. The CDR3 DNA follows: TGTGCCAGCTGTCTTTATAGCAATCAGCCCCAGCATTTT. Full variable domain (outside the CDR3, taken from reference TRBV19 and TRBJ1-5): DGGITQSPKYLFRKEGQNVTLSCEQNLNHDAMYWYRQDPGQGLRLIYYSQIVNDFQKGDIAEGYSVSREKKESFPLTVTSAQKNPTAFYLCASCLYSNQPQHFGDGTRLSIL.

The chain recombines TRBV19 with TRBJ1-1; D is unclear. Trimming took 1 base from V and 4 from J, leaving 19 bases between them. The CDR3 loop spans 17 amino acids. Germline CDR1 is LNHDA and CDR2 is SQIVND (reference sequence). The chain's CDR3 is CASSIAVSSAGITEAFF. In nucleotides, the CDR3 is TGTGCCAGTAGTATAGCGGTGAGCAGCGCCGGGATCACTGAAGCTTTCTTT.

The chain is built from TRBV11-2 and TRBJ1-5; D not resolved. Trimming cost V 5 bases and J 5 bases, with 10 bases left between them. The CDR3 length is 13 residues. The germline gives CDR1 SGHAT, CDR2 FQNNGV. The CDR3 loop is CASSQAVHQPQHF. DNA of the CDR3: TGTGCCAGCAGCCAAGCGGTCCATCAGCCCCAGCATTTT.

The V and J genes are TRBV18 and TRBJ2-5; the D is unclear. CDR3 length: 14 residues. Germline V lookup: CDR1 KGHSH, CDR2 LQKENI. V dropped 3 bases and J dropped 5 bases, with 13 bases sitting between them. CDR3 in amino acids: CASSPRIVLETQYF. The CDR3 bases are TGTGCCAGCTCACCCCGAATAGTTCTCGAGACCCAGTACTTC.

The V call is TRBV6-5, the J call TRBJ1-1; D unclear. The CDR3 consists of 15 residues. V was shortened by 0 bases and J by 4 bases, with 12 bases between the two germline ends. CDR1 MNHEY and CDR2 SVGAGI come from the germline V gene. CDR3 residues: CASSYSGSLGTEAFF. The CDR3 DNA is TGTGCCAGCAGTTACTCGGGGAGTTTGGGCACTGAAGCTTTCTTT.

The chain is built from TRBV5-6 and TRBJ2-5; tentative D call: TRBD1 (5 bases). V was cut by 4 bases and J by 4 bases, with 14 bases left in between. The CDR3 length is 14 residues. CDR1 and CDR2 (germline): SGHDT, YYEEEE. DNA of the CDR3: TGTGCCAGCAGCCACGGTCAGGGAAGAGAGACCCAGTACTTC. Translation: CASSHGQGRETQYF.

This chain uses TRBV10-1 with TRBJ1-1; D is unresolved. The CDR3 loop spans 13 amino acids. The germline V and J ends were trimmed by 7 bases and 4 bases, with 13 bases remaining between them. Germline-derived CDR1 and CDR2 are WNHNN and SYGVQD (reference sequence). As DNA, the CDR3 is TGCGCCAGCACCGATCGTCCGGGCACTGAAGCTTTCTTT. Encoded protein: CASTDRPGTEAFF.

This clone was seen only once. The chain combines TRBV5-1 with TRBJ1-2; weak D call: TRBD1 (5 bases). Germline-derived CDR1 and CDR2 are SGHRS and YFSETQ. The CDR3 sequence is 14 residues long. V dropped 0 bases and J dropped 8 bases, with 14 bases sitting between them. DNA for the CDR3: TGCGCCAGCAGCTTGGAACGGCAGGGAGGGGGCTACACCTTC. Translating gives CASSLERQGGGYTF.